The T cell receptor (beta chain) under discussion was sequenced for a study of control samples from healthy donors and cancer patients. Per germline, CDR1 SGHTA and CDR2 FQGNSA. The CDR3 covers 16 residues. Trimming took off 4 bases at V and 1 base at J, with 16 bases between the two ends. Assay used: immunoSEQ multiplex PCR; TCRdb lists only in-frame clones, some missing. The table shows roughly 80,000 clones, with around 92% occurring only once. The TCR originated in a woman aged 60 to 75 in good health. Sequencing was performed on blood. The chain employs TRBV7-2 and TRBJ1-2, with a possible D match to TRBD1 (6 bases). The DNA for the CDR3 is TGTGCCAGCAGCTCACCGTACAGGGCTATTAACTATGGCTACACCTTC. This gives the protein CASSSPYRAINYGYTF.